The clone carrying this T cell receptor (beta chain) was found many times. Stable hyperthyroidism: no ophthalmopathy progression over 18 months of follow-up. Orbital computed tomography and thyroid ultrasound, together with serum TRAb and thyroxine and clinical symptoms, were used for diagnoses. Each 10 ml fresh peripheral blood draw supplied the PBMCs. The CDR3 has 13 residues. V shed 1 base and J 5 bases; nucleotides not matched to a gene: 3. Germline lookup yields CDR1 DFQATT and CDR2 SNEGSKA (reference sequence). The data were obtained in a study of T cells in Graves' hyperthyroidism and ophthalmopathy. RNA transcripts gave rise to amplified TCR beta CDR3 regions. The study used the HTBI primer set for a first-round RT-PCR of the TCR CDR3. Via MiXCR, TCRdb re-called the multiplex PCR reads, giving one row per CDR3 protein. Of a few hundred thousand distinct CDR3 sequences listed, approximately 18% are singletons.

What was sequenced was blood. The chain is built from TRBV20-1 and TRBJ2-3; 7 bases agree with TRBD2. The TCR was taken from a woman between 50 and 59 years old with Graves' hyperthyroidism. CDR3 residues: CSARGGGIDTQYF. In DNA, the CDR3 is TGCAGTGCTAGAGGCGGGGGAATAGATACGCAGTATTTT.